Detailed here is one T cell receptor beta chain. How the authors handled the data: The assay estimated nucleated cells by amplifying reference gene primers. Assay used: immunoSEQ multiplex PCR; TCRdb lists only in-frame clones, some missing. V and J calls and clone size are given by that table; D and trimming were obtained from the DNA. Of about 210,000 clones in the sample, 83% were seen once. This CDR3 is 15 amino acids long. This sample stems from a study of blood T cell repertoires in COVID-19. About the study: Sources were T cells, B-cell-depleted T cells, or PBMCs; the material itself was cDNA or gDNA.

The chain recombines TRBV21-1 with TRBJ2-5; the table's D gene call, TRBD2, was not cross checked with the DNA. TRBV21-1 is given as a pseudogene. The receptor was derived from a woman aged 50 to 60 with acute or convalescent COVID-19. Input material: peripheral blood. The CDR3 protein is CASTPGTSGQETQYF. In DNA form, the CDR3 reads TGTGCCAGCACCCCCGGGACTAGCGGGCAAGAGACCCAGTACTTC.